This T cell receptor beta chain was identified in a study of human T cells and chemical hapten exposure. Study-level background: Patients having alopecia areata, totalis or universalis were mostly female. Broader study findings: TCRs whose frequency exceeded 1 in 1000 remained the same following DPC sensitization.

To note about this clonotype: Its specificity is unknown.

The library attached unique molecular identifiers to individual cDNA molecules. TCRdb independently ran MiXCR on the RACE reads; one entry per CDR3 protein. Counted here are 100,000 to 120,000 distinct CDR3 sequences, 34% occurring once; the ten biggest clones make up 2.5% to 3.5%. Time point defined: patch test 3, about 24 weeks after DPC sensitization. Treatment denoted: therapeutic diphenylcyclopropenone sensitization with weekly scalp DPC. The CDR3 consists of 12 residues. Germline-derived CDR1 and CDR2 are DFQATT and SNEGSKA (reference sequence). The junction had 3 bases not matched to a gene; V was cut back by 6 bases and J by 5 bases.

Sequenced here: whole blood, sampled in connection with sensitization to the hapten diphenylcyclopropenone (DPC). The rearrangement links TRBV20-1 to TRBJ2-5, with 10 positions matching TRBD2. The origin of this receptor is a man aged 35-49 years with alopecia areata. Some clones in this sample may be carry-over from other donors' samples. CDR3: CSALAGFETQYF. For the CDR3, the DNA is TGCAGTGCACTAGCGGGATTTGAGACCCAGTACTTC.